These 9 T cell receptor beta chains were sequenced from one sample in a study of shared clonotypes between healthy human individuals. Assay used: immunoSEQ multiplex PCR; TCRdb lists only in-frame clones, some missing. Of 1 million to 1.3 million clones in the sample, about 84% were seen once. Sample: memory CD4+ T cells from PBMCs. The subset was: CD45RA-negative fraction. Receptors originate from a man aged 18 to 29 in good health. Some clones in this sample may be carry-over from other donors' samples.

The V and J genes are TRBV27 and TRBJ1-2; TRBD1 matches 8 bases. Per the germline V gene, CDR1 is MNHEY and CDR2 is SMNVEV (reference sequence). The CDR3 covers 13 residues. With V trimmed by 5 bases and J by 7 bases, 6 bases remained unmatched. The CDR3 DNA sequence: TGTGCCAGCAGTGCCCGGACAGGGACTGGCTACACCTTC. Protein sequence: CASSARTGTGYTF.

This chain joins TRBV7-2 and TRBJ2-4; the D is unclear. Trimming cost V 6 bases and J 4 bases, with 10 bases left between them. Germline V gene lookup returns CDR1 SGHTA and CDR2 FQGNSA. This CDR3 is built from 13 residues. The DNA for the CDR3 is TGTGCCAGCAGTAACAGCAGAAAAAACATTCAGTACTTC. This sequence encodes CASSNSRKNIQYF.

The rearrangement uses TRBV7-8 and TRBJ2-7, with 8 bases aligning to TRBD2. V lost 7 bases, J lost 1 base, and 9 bases stayed unmatched. The CDR3 totals 15 residues. Germline V gene lookup returns CDR1 SGHVS and CDR2 FQNEAQ. The CDR3 sequence: CASIPGRDGSYEQYF. The CDR3 region has the DNA TGTGCCAGCATCCCCGGGAGGGACGGATCCTACGAGCAGTACTTC.

This sequence joins TRBV6-1 and TRBJ2-5; D is uncertain. CDR3 length: 15 amino acids. Germline loops: CDR1 MNHNS, CDR2 SASEGT. Trimming shortened V by 7 bases and J by 5 bases, and 20 bases separated the two germline ends. Written as DNA, the CDR3 is TGTGCCAGCATCACACGGAAGGGTAGTGGGGAGACCCAGTACTTC. This translates into CASITRKGSGETQYF.

The chain uses TRBV29-1 and TRBJ2-1, with D maybe TRBD2 (5 bases). CDR1 is SQVTM and CDR2 is ANQGSEA in the germline V gene. V lost 7 bases to trimming and J lost 4 bases, with 14 bases between them. CDR3 size: 13 residues. The CDR3 nucleotides are TGCAGCGCCCCCGTGTCGGGGTACAATGAGCAGTTCTTC. This codes for CSAPVSGYNEQFF.

The rearrangement uses TRBV6-6 and TRBJ2-2; D tentatively reads TRBD1 or TRBD2 (5 bases each). Trimming pared 6 bases from V and 3 bases from J, leaving 14 bases between. Per the germline V gene, CDR1 is MNHNY and CDR2 is SVGAGI (reference sequence). CDR3 size: 15 residues. CDR3 coding DNA: TGTGCCAGCAGACACCGGGACGGATACACCGGGGAGCTGTTTTTT. It yields the protein CASRHRDGYTGELFF.

This clone was detected only once. The genes are TRBV28 and TRBJ1-2, with D unresolved. V lost 2 bases and J lost 8, with 9 bases in between. The CDR3 contains 12 residues. Germline V gene lookup returns CDR1 MDHEN and CDR2 SYDVKM. In DNA, the CDR3 is TGTGCCAGCAGTTTAGCCGGAGAGGGCTACACCTTC. Encoded protein: CASSLAGEGYTF.

The genes are TRBV7-6 and TRBJ2-7, with D tentatively TRBD1 or TRBD2 (5 bases each). Between the trimmed V and J ends, which lost 9 bases and 6 bases, there was a span of 21 bases. The CDR3 spans 14 residues. Germline V CDR1 and CDR2: SGHVS, FNYEAQ. The CDR3 nucleotides are TGTGCCAGTGCCAAGGTCGGGGCGGATGGCGAGCAGTACTTC. This translates into CASAKVGADGEQYF.

This chain links TRBV5-1 with TRBJ2-7; 14 bases align to TRBD2. The germline V gene has CDR1 SGHRS and CDR2 YFSETQ. With V trimmed by 4 bases and J by 5 bases, 11 bases remained unmatched. CDR3 length equals 17 residues. The CDR3 region has the DNA TGCGCCAGCAGCCCGAACAGGACTAGCGGGAGGATGGACGAGCAGTACTTC. This codes for CASSPNRTSGRMDEQYF.